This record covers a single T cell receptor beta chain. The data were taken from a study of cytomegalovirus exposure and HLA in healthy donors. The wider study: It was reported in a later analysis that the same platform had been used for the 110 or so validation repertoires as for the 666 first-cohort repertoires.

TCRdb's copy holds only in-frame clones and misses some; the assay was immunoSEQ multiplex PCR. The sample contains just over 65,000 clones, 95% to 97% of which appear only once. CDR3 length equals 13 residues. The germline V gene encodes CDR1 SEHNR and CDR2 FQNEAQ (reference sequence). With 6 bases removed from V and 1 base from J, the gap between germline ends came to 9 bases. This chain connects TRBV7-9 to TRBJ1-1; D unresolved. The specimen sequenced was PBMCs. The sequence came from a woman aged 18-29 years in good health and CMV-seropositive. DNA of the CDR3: TGTGCCAGCAGACCACCGAGGAACACTGAAGCTTTCTTT. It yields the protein CASRPPRNTEAFF.